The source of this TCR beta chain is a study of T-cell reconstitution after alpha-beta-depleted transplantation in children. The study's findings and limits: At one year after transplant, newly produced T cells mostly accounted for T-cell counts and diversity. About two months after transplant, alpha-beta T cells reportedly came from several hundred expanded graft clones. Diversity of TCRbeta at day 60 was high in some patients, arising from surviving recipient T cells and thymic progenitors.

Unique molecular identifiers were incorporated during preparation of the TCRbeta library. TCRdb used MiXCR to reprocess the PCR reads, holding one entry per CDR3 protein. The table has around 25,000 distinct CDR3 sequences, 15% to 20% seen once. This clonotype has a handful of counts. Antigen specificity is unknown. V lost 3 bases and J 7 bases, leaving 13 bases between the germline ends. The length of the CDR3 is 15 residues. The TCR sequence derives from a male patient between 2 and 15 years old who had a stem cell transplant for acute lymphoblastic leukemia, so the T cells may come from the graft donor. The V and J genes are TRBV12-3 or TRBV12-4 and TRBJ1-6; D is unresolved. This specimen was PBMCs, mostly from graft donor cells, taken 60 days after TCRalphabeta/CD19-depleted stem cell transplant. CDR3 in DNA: TGTGCCAGCAGTTTCCTTAGAGGAACGAATTCACCCCTCCACTTT. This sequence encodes CASSFLRGTNSPLHF.